This passage covers 23 T cell receptor beta chains from one sample sequenced in a study of radiotherapy plus CTLA-4 blockade in lung cancer. Libraries were prepared by immunoSEQ multiplex PCR; TCRdb keeps only in-frame clonotypes and omits some of them. The sample holds 52,000 or so clones, almost 85% seen once. The material sequenced was peripheral blood, taken from a patient treated with radiotherapy plus ipilimumab. These receptors were obtained from a human donor with non-small cell lung cancer whose response to radiotherapy plus ipilimumab could not be evaluated.

The rearrangement joins TRBV5-4 to TRBJ2-7, with D tentatively TRBD1 (6 bases). Germline V CDR1 and CDR2: SGHNT, YYREEE (reference sequence). This CDR3 spans 14 amino acids. The V end lost 0 bases, the J end lost 3 bases, and 10 bases lay between the germline ends. In DNA, the CDR3 is TGTGCCAGCAGCTTGGGACAGGATAGCTACGAGCAGTACTTC. Translating gives CASSLGQDSYEQYF. The entire variable domain, with the rest obtained from reference TRBV5-4 and TRBJ2-7, is as follows: ETGVTQSPTHLIKTRGQQVTLRCSSQSGHNTVSWYQQALGQGPQFIFQYYREEENGRGNFPPRFSGLQFPNYSSELNVNALELDDSALYLCASSLGQDSYEQYFGPGTRLTVT.

This clone has just one count. V and J are TRBV9 and TRBJ2-6, with D tentatively TRBD2 (5 bases). The CDR3 has 15 amino acids. Germline V gene data show CDR1 as SGDLS and CDR2 as YYNGEE. The V end lost 1 base, the J end lost 2 bases, and 7 bases lay between the germline ends. CDR3 loop: CASSVRDTGANVLTF. CDR3 nucleotides: TGTGCCAGCAGCGTACGGGATACTGGGGCCAACGTCCTGACTTTC.

V and J are TRBV5-1 and TRBJ2-7; 9 positions match TRBD1. Germline CDR1 SGHRS, CDR2 YFSETQ. There are 16 residues in the CDR3. Unmatched junction bases numbered 8, after V lost 4 bases and J lost 0 bases. The CDR3 sequence: CASSPNDRGSSYEQYF. Written as DNA, the CDR3 is TGCGCCAGCAGCCCAAACGACAGGGGGAGCTCCTACGAGCAGTACTTC.

V gene TRBV30 combines with J gene TRBJ2-1; 8 bases fit TRBD2. V trimming: 3 bases; J trimming: 7 bases; junction bases outside the gene matches: 11. Germline lookup yields CDR1 GTSNPN and CDR2 SVGIG (reference sequence). This CDR3 is 15 amino acids long. The CDR3 loop reads CAWRGRSGSKNEQFF. DNA for the CDR3: TGTGCCTGGAGAGGCAGGAGCGGGAGTAAAAATGAGCAGTTCTTC.

V and J are TRBV6-1 and TRBJ2-7; a weak D match, TRBD1 (5 bases). V was shortened by 6 bases and J by 3 bases, with 15 bases between the two germline ends. Germline loops: CDR1 MNHNS, CDR2 SASEGT. This CDR3 comprises 14 residues. The CDR3 region has the DNA TGTGCCAGCAGGCCAGGGCCGAGCCTCTACGAGCAGTACTTC. Amino acids: CASRPGPSLYEQYF.

The genes are TRBV5-1 and TRBJ1-2; perhaps TRBD1 as D (5 bases). The CDR3 is 14 residues long. Germline loops: CDR1 SGHRS, CDR2 YFSETQ. With 1 base removed from V and 7 bases from J, the gap between germline ends came to 14 bases. The CDR3 DNA reads TGCGCCAGCAGCTTGACGTCCGGGGGATCTGGCTACACCTTC. It yields the protein CASSLTSGGSGYTF.

As DNA, the CDR3 is TGTGCCAGCAGCCCAAACGTTTTCGCGATCACCGGGGAGCTGTTTTTT. As protein: CASSPNVFAITGELFF. The chain couples TRBV27 to TRBJ2-2; D gene unclear. V lost 6 bases and J lost 4, with 18 bases in between. The CDR3 is made up of 16 amino acids. CDR1 is MNHEY and CDR2 is SMNVEV in the germline V gene (reference sequence).

With regard to this clone: At one end the junction does not follow the germline gene, possibly because of a read error. The sample contains more than one DNA sequence encoding this CDR3. This rearrangement joins TRBV13 to TRBJ1-1; D gene unclear. The germline V gene encodes CDR1 PRHDT and CDR2 FYEKMQ (reference sequence). CDR3 size: 12 residues. Here the CDR3 DNA reads TGTGCCAGCAGCTCGGAGGGCACTGAGGCTTTCTTT. Its protein product is CASSSEGTEAFF. The full variable domain, with the rest looked up from reference TRBV13 and TRBJ1-1, is AAGVIQSPRHLIKEKRETATLKCYPIPRHDTVYWYQQGPGQDPQFLISFYEKMQSDKGSIPDRFSAQQFSDYHSELNMSSLELGDSALYFCASSSEGTEAFFGQGTRLTVV.

The genes are TRBV4-1 and TRBJ2-7, with TRBD1 identical over 9 bases. The CDR3 has 15 amino acids. The V gene's germline CDR1 is MGHRA and CDR2 YSYEKL. Trimming removed 3 bases from V and 4 bases from J; junction bases left unmatched: 7. The CDR3 bases are TGCGCCAGCAGCCATCCGGGACAGGGTACTTACGAGCAGTACTTC. The encoded protein is CASSHPGQGTYEQYF.

Concerning this clone: At one boundary the junction diverges from the germline segment, which might be a read error. Other DNA sequences of this sample code for an identical CDR3. The chain combines TRBV4-1 with TRBJ2-7; 9 bases fit TRBD2. The CDR3 runs to 17 residues. CDR1 is MGHRA, CDR2 YSYEKL, per germline. The CDR3 bases are TGCGCCAGCAGTCAAGACAGCGGGAGGTCCCCCTCCTACGAGCAGTACTTC. Amino acid sequence: CASSQDSGRSPSYEQYF.

The chain links TRBV7-6 to TRBJ2-3; TRBD2 agrees at 7 bases. The CDR3 runs 14 residues. Germline V gene data show CDR1 as SGHVS and CDR2 as FNYEAQ. J was trimmed by 5 bases and V by 3 bases; bases with no gene match: 5. The CDR3 sequence is CASSLRGNQDTQYF. CDR3 in DNA: TGTGCCAGCAGCTTGCGGGGGAACCAAGATACGCAGTATTTT.

The chain joins TRBV5-4 to TRBJ2-1; perhaps TRBD2 as D (6 bases). The CDR3 extends over 16 amino acids. The germline CDR1 and CDR2 sequences are SGHNT and YYREEE (reference sequence). The V end lost 0 bases, the J end lost 1 base, and 11 bases lay between the germline ends. CDR3 amino acids: CASSLEGGTSYNEQFF. The CDR3 nucleotides are TGTGCCAGCAGCTTGGAAGGCGGGACGTCCTACAATGAGCAGTTCTTC.

This rearrangement joins TRBV27 to TRBJ1-6, with 7 bases lining up with TRBD1. The CDR3 covers 15 residues. V dropped 7 bases and J dropped 9; count of bases not matched to a gene: 12. Germline V lookup: CDR1 MNHEY, CDR2 SMNVEV (reference sequence). In DNA form, the CDR3 reads TGTGCCAGCACCTCGGTCGGGACAGTCGGTTCACCCCTCCACTTT. Protein product: CASTSVGTVGSPLHF.

This chain links TRBV7-9 with TRBJ2-3; 10 bases line up with TRBD1. Germline-derived CDR1 and CDR2 are SEHNR and FQNEAQ (reference sequence). V shed 1 base and J 9 bases; nucleotides not matched to a gene: 7. This CDR3 region has 15 residues. CDR3 protein: CASSLGGTGENTQYF. The CDR3 DNA reads as TGTGCCAGCAGCTTAGGCGGGACAGGGGAGAACACGCAGTATTTT.

The chain joins TRBV5-8 to TRBJ1-2; unclear D gene. Germline CDR1 is SGHTS and CDR2 is YDEGEE. The CDR3 totals 14 residues. The V gene lost 0 bases and the J gene lost 5 bases, with 11 bases spanning the gap. CDR3 amino acids: CASSLGPKEYGYTF. The CDR3 nucleotides are TGTGCCAGCAGCTTGGGCCCTAAGGAGTATGGCTACACCTTC. The full variable domain, with the rest looked up from reference TRBV5-8 and TRBJ1-2, is EAGVTQSPTHLIKTRGQQATLRCSPISGHTSVYWYQQALGLGLQFLLWYDEGEERNRGNFPPRFSGRQFPNYSSELNVNALELEDSALYLCASSLGPKEYGYTFGSGTRLTVV.

This chain joins TRBV25-1 and TRBJ1-1, with D tentatively TRBD1 (6 bases). Germline V gives CDR1 MGHDK, CDR2 SYGVNS. Trimming removed 3 bases from V and 3 bases from J, with 23 bases in between. This CDR3 comprises 18 residues. The CDR3 DNA reads as TGTGCCAGCAGTGATTCCGAGTTCAGCCTGAGGGGGTACACTGAAGCTTTCTTT. Amino acid sequence: CASSDSEFSLRGYTEAFF.

The chain recombines TRBV19 with TRBJ1-2; the match to TRBD1 covers 9 bases. Trimming removed 11 bases from V and 1 base from J; junction bases left unmatched: 11. The CDR3 consists of 15 residues. Germline loops: CDR1 LNHDA, CDR2 SQIVND (reference sequence). The DNA for the CDR3 is TGTGCCTGTCTAGCCGGGACAGGGATTAACTATGGCTACACCTTC. Its translation is CACLAGTGINYGYTF.

As for this clone: Other DNA sequences within the sample encode an identical CDR3. The V and J genes are TRBV6-6 and TRBJ2-7; 7 bases are a match to TRBD1. The CDR3 extends over 14 amino acids. The germline CDR1 and CDR2 sequences are MNHNY and SVGAGI (reference sequence). J was trimmed by 2 bases and V by 5 bases; bases with no gene match: 6. CDR3 residues: CASSPPDRAYEQYF. The CDR3 coding sequence is TGTGCCAGCAGTCCCCCCGACAGGGCCTACGAGCAGTACTTC.

CDR3 sequence reads: CASSLLRGETQYF. CDR3 sequence (DNA): TGTGCCAGCAGCCTATTACGGGGGGAGACCCAGTACTTC. The rearrangement links TRBV11-2 to TRBJ2-5; D may be TRBD2 (6 bases). The germline V and J ends were trimmed by 5 bases and 5 bases, with 12 bases remaining between them. The CDR3 is made up of 13 amino acids. The germline V gene encodes CDR1 SGHAT and CDR2 FQNNGV.

This chain connects TRBV6-1 to TRBJ1-1; perhaps TRBD1 as D (6 bases). Between the trimmed V and J ends, which lost 5 bases and 4 bases, there was a span of 11 bases. From germline, CDR1 is MNHNS and CDR2 SASEGT. The CDR3 is 13 residues long. For the CDR3, the DNA is TGTGCCAGCAGTAAACAGGGTTCCACTGAAGCTTTCTTT. This encodes CASSKQGSTEAFF.

This clone is a singleton in its sample. The chain employs TRBV4-3 and TRBJ2-3; perhaps TRBD1 as D (6 bases). CDR3 size: 15 residues. V was shortened by 2 bases and J by 5 bases, with 14 bases between the two germline ends. The germline CDR1 and CDR2 sequences are LGHNA and YSLEER. Written as DNA, the CDR3 is TGCGCCAGCAGCCAATCCCCGGGACATCGAGATACGCAGTATTTT. Its protein product is CASSQSPGHRDTQYF.

V and J are TRBV5-3 and TRBJ1-3; 8 bases are a match to TRBD1. TRBV5-3 is filed as an ORF, its function uncertain. V was clipped by 4 bases and J by 0 bases; unmatched bases: 9. The CDR3 loop spans 17 amino acids. CDR3 region: CARSQRTGTGSGNTIYF. CDR3 bases: TGTGCCAGAAGCCAAAGGACAGGGACGGGCTCTGGAAACACCATATATTTT.

This clone was detected once. The chain is built from TRBV6-1 and TRBJ1-2; D gene uncertain. The CDR3 totals 11 residues. Germline loops: CDR1 MNHNS, CDR2 SASEGT. The V end was cut by 6 bases, the J end by 5 bases, with 7 bases between. CDR3 region: CASSPGYGYTF. In DNA form, the CDR3 reads TGTGCCAGCAGCCCCGGGTATGGCTACACCTTC.